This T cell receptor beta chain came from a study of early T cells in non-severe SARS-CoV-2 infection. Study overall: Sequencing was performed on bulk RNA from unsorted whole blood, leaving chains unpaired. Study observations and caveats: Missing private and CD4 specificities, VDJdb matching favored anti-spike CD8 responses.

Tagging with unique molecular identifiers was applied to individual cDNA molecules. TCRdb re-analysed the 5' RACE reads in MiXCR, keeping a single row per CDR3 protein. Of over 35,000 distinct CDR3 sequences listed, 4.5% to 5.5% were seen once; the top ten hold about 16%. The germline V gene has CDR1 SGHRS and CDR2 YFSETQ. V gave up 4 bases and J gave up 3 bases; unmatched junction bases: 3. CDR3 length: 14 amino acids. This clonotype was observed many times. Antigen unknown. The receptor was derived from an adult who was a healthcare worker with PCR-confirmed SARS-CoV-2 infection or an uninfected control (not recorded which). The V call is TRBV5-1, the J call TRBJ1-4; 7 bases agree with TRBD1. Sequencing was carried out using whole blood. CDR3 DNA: TGCGCCAGCAGCACCGGGACAGCTAATGAAAAACTGTTTTTT. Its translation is CASSTGTANEKLFF.